Presented here are 10 T cell receptor beta chains from one specimen sequenced in a study of long-term antiretroviral therapy in people with HIV. The run of the v3.0 immunoSEQ assay was at survey level. Sequenced by immunoSEQ multiplex PCR; TCRdb stores in-frame clones only, minus some. The sample comprises 30,000 or so clones, about 93% of which are singletons, and around 6.4% rests with the top ten. Sample: unsorted PBMCs, taken approximately 6.3 years after starting antiretroviral therapy. The source of these receptors is a woman between 40 and 50 years old with HIV.

The chain links TRBV19 to TRBJ1-6; 7 bases map to TRBD1. There are 13 residues in the CDR3. Germline CDR1 is LNHDA and CDR2 is SQIVND (reference sequence). The J segment lost 9 bases and the V segment lost 6 bases, leaving 5 bases of the junction unmatched. The CDR3 DNA follows: TGTGCCAGTAGCTATGGACAGGCTTCACCCCTCCACTTT. Translated, it gives CASSYGQASPLHF.

The chain uses TRBV19 and TRBJ1-5; 7 nucleotides align to TRBD1. The CDR3 has 17 residues. The V gene's germline CDR1 is LNHDA and CDR2 SQIVND (reference sequence). Unmatched junction bases numbered 10, after V lost 5 bases and J lost 0 bases. Written as DNA, the CDR3 is TGTGCCAGTAGTCACTCAACCGGGACAGATAGCAATCAGCCCCAGCATTTT. It translates to CASSHSTGTDSNQPQHF. Supplemented by reference TRBV19 and TRBJ1-5, the full variable domain reads DGGITQSPKYLFRKEGQNVTLSCEQNLNHDAMYWYRQDPGQGLRLIYYSQIVNDFQKGDIAEGYSVSREKKESFPLTVTSAQKNPTAFYLCASSHSTGTDSNQPQHFGDGTRLSIL.

This clone has only one observation. This sequence joins TRBV7-2 and TRBJ2-5; the D gene is possibly TRBD1 (5 bases). V lost 1 base and J lost 2, with 8 bases in between. This CDR3 has 14 residues. CDR1 is SGHTA, CDR2 FQGNSA, per germline. CDR3 nucleotides: TGTGCCAGCAGCTTAGAGACAGTTCAAGAGACCCAGTACTTC. Protein: CASSLETVQETQYF.

The chain couples TRBV7-2 to TRBJ2-5, with D perhaps matching TRBD1 (5 bases). The CDR3 consists of 15 residues. V lost 5 bases to trimming and J lost 4 bases, with 17 bases between them. Germline assignment: CDR1 SGHTA and CDR2 FQGNSA. Here the CDR3 DNA reads TGTGCCAGCAGCCCACAAGCTAGGGGCAGAGAGACCCAGTACTTC. Encoded protein: CASSPQARGRETQYF.

The chain uses TRBV29-1 and TRBJ1-2; the D gene is possibly TRBD1 (6 bases). CDR1 and CDR2 (germline): SQVTM, ANQGSEA. The germline V and J ends were trimmed by 6 bases and 4 bases, with 12 bases remaining between them. The CDR3 loop spans 12 amino acids. The CDR3, as DNA: TGCAGCGTCGCCCGGGACACCTATGGCTACACCTTC. Encoded protein: CSVARDTYGYTF.

This clone has just a few counts. This rearrangement joins TRBV30 to TRBJ2-1, with a tentative D call TRBD1 (6 bases). Germline CDR1 reads GTSNPN; CDR2 reads SVGIG (reference sequence). V was shortened by 0 bases and J by 3 bases, with 12 bases between the two germline ends. The CDR3 has 15 residues. The CDR3 DNA reads as TGTGCCTGGAGTGTAAAAGGGACATTCTACAATGAGCAGTTCTTC. This translates into CAWSVKGTFYNEQFF.

The CDR3 protein is CASRSGGAAGELFF. The CDR3 DNA reads TGTGCCAGCAGAAGCGGGGGGGCCGCCGGGGAGCTGTTTTTT. The chain links TRBV6-1 to TRBJ2-2; TRBD2 aligns across 10 bases. The ends lost 6 bases at V and 6 bases at J; junction bases unmatched: 4. There are 14 residues in the CDR3. From germline, CDR1 is MNHNS and CDR2 SASEGT.

The genes are TRBV9 and TRBJ2-1; D perhaps matches TRBD2 (6 bases). Trimming shortened V by 4 bases and J by 4 bases, and 18 bases separated the two germline ends. This CDR3 spans 16 amino acids. The germline CDR1 and CDR2 sequences are SGDLS and YYNGEE. CDR3 nucleotide sequence: TGTGCCAGCAGCCCGGGAGTTCCAGCGGTATACAATGAGCAGTTCTTC. It is translated as CASSPGVPAVYNEQFF.

This clone was seen more than once but under ten times. V is TRBV20-1 and J is TRBJ1-1; weak D call: TRBD1 (5 bases). Germline CDR1 reads DFQATT; CDR2 reads SNEGSKA (reference sequence). Trimming shortened V by 6 bases and J by 1 base, and 6 bases separated the two germline ends. The CDR3 runs 11 residues. Here the CDR3 reads CSAGTNTEAFF. In DNA, the CDR3 is TGCAGTGCGGGGACGAACACTGAAGCTTTCTTT.

V is TRBV7-8 and J is TRBJ1-5, with TRBD1 identical over 8 bases. The V and J ends lost 1 base and 0 bases, in that order; junction bases with no gene match: 8. Germline CDR1 SGHVS, CDR2 FQNEAQ. This CDR3 has 18 amino acids. The CDR3 spells CASSLGTGLRFSNQPQHF. In nucleotides, the CDR3 is TGTGCCAGCAGCTTAGGGACAGGGCTGCGATTTAGCAATCAGCCCCAGCATTTT.